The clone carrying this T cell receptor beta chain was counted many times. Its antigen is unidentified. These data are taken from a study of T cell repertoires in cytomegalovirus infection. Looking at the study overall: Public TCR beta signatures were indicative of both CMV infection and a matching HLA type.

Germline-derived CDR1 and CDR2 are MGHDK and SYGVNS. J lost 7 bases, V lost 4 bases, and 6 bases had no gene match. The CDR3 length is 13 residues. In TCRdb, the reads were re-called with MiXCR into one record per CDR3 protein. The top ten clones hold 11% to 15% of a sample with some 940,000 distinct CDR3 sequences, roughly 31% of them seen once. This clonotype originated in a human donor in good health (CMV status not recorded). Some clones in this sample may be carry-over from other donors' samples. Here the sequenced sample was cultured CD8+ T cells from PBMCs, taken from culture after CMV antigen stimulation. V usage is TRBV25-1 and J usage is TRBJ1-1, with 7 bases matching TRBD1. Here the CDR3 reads CASSGGWTGEAFF. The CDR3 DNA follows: TGTGCCAGCAGTGGAGGATGGACAGGTGAAGCTTTCTTT.